Sequencing of this T cell receptor beta chain was carried out in a study of shared T cell receptors in the human thymus. V dropped 4 bases and J dropped 0; count of bases not matched to a gene: 6. Germline loops: CDR1 SGHNT, CDR2 YYREEE (reference sequence). The CDR3 contains 15 residues. Using immunoSEQ multiplex PCR, the repertoire was profiled, and TCRdb retains in-frame clones only, with some absent. This sample yields 500,000 to 750,000 clones, of which approximately 88% are seen a single time; about 0.01% belongs to the top ten. These sequences were also reported in another study, on human thymus T cells. This second report adds: The donors were infants in Finland with congenital heart defects, otherwise immunologically healthy. Thymus specimens were resections from corrective heart surgery. Both thymic and peripheral blood repertoires showed apparently biased V and J usage. Thymic repertoires from unrelated individuals overlapped highly, related research reported.

The sample comprised thymocytes. V and J are TRBV5-4 and TRBJ2-7, with 8 bases lining up with TRBD1. This sequence originates from a boy under two years old with a congenital heart defect. This CDR3 is CASSRTGLSSYEQYF. The CDR3 bases are TGTGCCAGCAGCAGGACAGGGCTCTCCTCCTACGAGCAGTACTTC.